The sequence of this TCR beta chain was determined in a study of control samples from healthy donors and cancer patients. Only one count was recorded for this clone. This CDR3 has 12 amino acids. Germline CDR1 reads LGHNT; CDR2 reads FRNRAP. V lost 0 bases, J lost 15 bases, and 12 bases lay in between. Only in-frame clones appear in the TCRdb table, and some are missing; sequencing was by immunoSEQ multiplex PCR. The table lists about 190,000 clones, around 90% of them singletons. The sequenced sample consisted of blood. V and J are TRBV12-5 and TRBJ2-1; perhaps TRBD2 as D (5 bases). The sequence came from a man younger than 45 in good health. In DNA, the CDR3 is TGTGCTAGTGGTTTGGTGTCGGGGATCCGGTTCTTC. Amino acids: CASGLVSGIRFF.